The 28 T cell receptor beta chains presented below share a single source sample, sequenced in a study of T cells after yellow fever vaccination. In TCRdb, the 5' RACE reads were re-called with MiXCR into one record per CDR3 protein. Of 160,000 or so distinct CDR3 sequences listed, almost 7% were seen once; the top ten hold roughly 2.5%. This specimen was CD4+ T cells sorted from PBMCs, taken 5 to 6 days after the first yellow fever vaccination. The source is a man between 18 and 29 years old who received the YFV17D yellow fever vaccine.

There are many counts of this clonotype. The chain employs TRBV5-5 and TRBJ1-5, with unresolved D. Germline CDR1 SGHKS, CDR2 YYEKEE (reference sequence). Trimming left V 0 bases short and J 0 bases short, with 1 base between. The CDR3 consists of 13 residues. This CDR3 reads CASSLDSNQPQHF. The CDR3 DNA sequence: TGTGCCAGCAGCTTGGATAGCAATCAGCCCCAGCATTTT.

The CDR3 nucleotides are TGCAGTGCAGCCCCGCCGCAGGGCACCTTTGGGGCTTTCTTT. The encoded protein is CSAAPPQGTFGAFF. The chain joins TRBV20-1 to TRBJ1-1, with D maybe TRBD1 (5 bases). The CDR3 loop spans 14 amino acids. The V gene's germline CDR1 is DFQATT and CDR2 SNEGSKA (reference sequence). Trimming pared 6 bases from V and 11 bases from J, leaving 25 bases between.

This chain joins TRBV29-1 and TRBJ1-1; D gene unclear. V shed 2 bases and J shed 1 base, with 14 bases lying between them. CDR1 SQVTM and CDR2 ANQGSEA come from the germline V gene. This CDR3 comprises 15 residues. DNA of the CDR3: TGCAGCGTTGAAAAGGAAAGGACCAAGAACACTGAAGCTTTCTTT. Protein: CSVEKERTKNTEAFF.

This clonotype was counted between two and nine times. This sequence joins TRBV7-2 and TRBJ2-7, with 8 bases lining up with TRBD2. V was pared by 3 bases and J by 5 bases, with 3 bases of the junction left unmatched. CDR1 SGHTA and CDR2 FQGNSA come from the germline V gene. The CDR3 consists of 13 residues. The CDR3 is CASSFLRGDEQYF. DNA for the CDR3: TGTGCCAGCAGCTTTCTGCGGGGGGACGAGCAGTACTTC. The complete variable domain, with remaining parts taken from reference TRBV7-2 and TRBJ2-7, reads GAGVSQSPSNKVTEKGKDVELRCDPISGHTALYWYRQSLGQGLEFLIYFQGNSAPDKSGLPSDRFSAERTGGSVSTLTIQRTQQEDSAVYLCASSFLRGDEQYFGPGTRLTVT.

This clonotype has ten or more counts. The chain has TRBV5-1 and TRBJ1-1; D is undetermined. V gave up 4 bases and J gave up 5 bases, with 12 bases separating them. Germline V gene data show CDR1 as SGHRS and CDR2 as YFSETQ. This CDR3 has 13 amino acids. The CDR3 DNA is TGCGCCAGCAGCCCCATGGACGGGACTGAAGCTTTCTTT. Encoded protein: CASSPMDGTEAFF.

V gene TRBV7-3 combines with J gene TRBJ1-1; no firm D call. This CDR3 is built from 15 residues. With 5 bases removed from V and 3 bases from J, the gap between germline ends came to 16 bases. Germline V CDR1 and CDR2: SGHTA, FQGTGA. CDR3 DNA sequence: TGTGCCAGCAGCCTCACGGGAGCCCCGGACACTGAAGCTTTCTTT. Translated, it gives CASSLTGAPDTEAFF.

V usage is TRBV20-1 and J usage is TRBJ2-1, with 9 bases matching TRBD2. The J segment lost 4 bases and the V segment lost 5 bases, leaving 6 bases of the junction unmatched. There are 14 residues in the CDR3. The germline CDR1 and CDR2 sequences are DFQATT and SNEGSKA (reference sequence). CDR3 in DNA: TGCAGTGCTGAAAGCGGGGGGTATTACAATGAGCAGTTCTTC. Protein product: CSAESGGYYNEQFF.

This clonotype came up many times. This chain joins TRBV20-1 and TRBJ2-7; D tentatively reads TRBD1 or TRBD2 (6 bases each). The CDR3 has 12 amino acids. V lost 5 bases, J lost 3 bases, and 11 bases lay in between. CDR1 is DFQATT, CDR2 SNEGSKA, per germline (reference sequence). As DNA, the CDR3 is TGCAGTGCTCCCAGGGGAGGCTACGAGCAGTACTTC. This encodes CSAPRGGYEQYF.

This clonotype appeared a few times. Written as DNA, the CDR3 is TGTGCCAGTAGTATTTTCAGGGTTGGGAATCAGCCCCAGCATTTT. Its protein is CASSIFRVGNQPQHF. The chain recombines TRBV19 with TRBJ1-5; a weak D match, TRBD1 (5 bases). The CDR3 loop spans 15 amino acids. CDR1 and CDR2 (germline): LNHDA, SQIVND (reference sequence). Trimming stripped 3 bases from V and 4 bases from J, with 13 bases between.

This rearrangement joins TRBV7-2 to TRBJ2-1; the match to TRBD2 covers 8 bases. Germline V gives CDR1 SGHTA, CDR2 FQGNSA. The CDR3 is 17 amino acids. Losses at the gene ends were 5 bases for V and 7 bases for J; bases not matched to a gene: 16. Here the CDR3 reads CASSPISLAAEGNEQFF. CDR3 in DNA: TGTGCCAGCAGCCCAATATCACTAGCGGCCGAAGGGAATGAGCAGTTCTTC. The whole variable domain, remainder taken from reference TRBV7-2 and TRBJ2-1, is GAGVSQSPSNKVTEKGKDVELRCDPISGHTALYWYRQSLGQGLEFLIYFQGNSAPDKSGLPSDRFSAERTGGSVSTLTIQRTQQEDSAVYLCASSPISLAAEGNEQFFGPGTRLTVL.

This clonotype was counted ten times or more. The chain combines TRBV20-1 with TRBJ2-1, with 8 positions matching TRBD2. V lost 0 bases, J lost 2 bases, and 3 bases stayed unmatched. Germline lookup yields CDR1 DFQATT and CDR2 SNEGSKA (reference sequence). The CDR3 is 15 residues long. DNA of the CDR3: TGCAGTGCTAGAGATACGGGGGGGCCCTACAATGAGCAGTTCTTC. The encoded protein is CSARDTGGPYNEQFF.

This clonotype was found many times. This chain links TRBV7-3 with TRBJ1-5; D is possibly TRBD1 (5 bases). The germline V and J ends were trimmed by 6 bases and 6 bases, with 12 bases remaining between them. The CDR3 is 13 residues long. Germline V lookup: CDR1 SGHTA, CDR2 FQGTGA. CDR3: CASSYGRGQPQHF. In nucleotides, the CDR3 is TGTGCCAGCAGTTACGGGAGGGGTCAGCCCCAGCATTTT.

This clonotype was found a few times. The genes are TRBV6-5 and TRBJ2-7; 9 nucleotides align to TRBD1. This CDR3 spans 15 amino acids. Trimming removed 4 bases from V and 4 bases from J; junction bases left unmatched: 8. CDR1 and CDR2 (germline): MNHEY, SVGAGI. The CDR3 DNA is TGTGCCAGCAGTTTGGGGGGGACAGGGCGGTACGAGCAGTACTTC. Translation: CASSLGGTGRYEQYF.

This clonotype came up a few times. The chain combines TRBV18 with TRBJ1-3; TRBD1 is a possible D gene (6 bases). CDR3 length equals 15 residues. CDR1 KGHSH and CDR2 LQKENI come from the germline V gene. The V end was cut by 3 bases, the J end by 4 bases, with 13 bases between. CDR3 DNA: TGTGCCAGCTCACCGGGACGGGGGGCCGGAAACACCATATATTTT. Encoded protein: CASSPGRGAGNTIYF.

The chain recombines TRBV20-1 with TRBJ1-5, with D perhaps matching TRBD1 (5 bases). Trimming left V 2 bases short and J 6 bases short, with 11 bases between. Germline V gene sequence: CDR1 DFQATT, CDR2 SNEGSKA (reference sequence). This CDR3 region has 13 residues. The CDR3 DNA reads TGCAGTGCTAGAAGGGACCGGTCTCAGCCCCAGCATTTT. Translation: CSARRDRSQPQHF.

The rearrangement joins TRBV18 to TRBJ2-7, with 7 bases aligning to TRBD1. CDR3 length equals 13 residues. Germline-derived CDR1 and CDR2 are KGHSH and LQKENI. J was trimmed by 6 bases and V by 2 bases; bases with no gene match: 4. CDR3 sequence (DNA): TGTGCCAGCTCACCATCCAGGGGGAGCGAGCAGTACGTC. This gives the protein CASSPSRGSEQYV.

Many counts were recorded for this clonotype. This chain connects TRBV6-5 to TRBJ2-3; 11 bases are shared with TRBD1. The CDR3 consists of 15 residues. In germline, CDR1 is MNHEY, CDR2 SVGAGI. V trimming: 1 base; J trimming: 4 bases; junction bases outside the gene matches: 1. CDR3 nucleotide sequence: TGTGCCAGCAGTTACTGGGGACAGGGGGCAGATACGCAGTATTTT. Its translation is CASSYWGQGADTQYF.

This clonotype has a handful of counts. V is TRBV12-3 or TRBV12-4 and J is TRBJ1-1, with a weak D call TRBD1 (5 bases). V was pared by 7 bases and J by 8 bases, with 20 bases between. This CDR3 contains 14 residues. In DNA form, the CDR3 reads TGTGCCAGCACCATCGCTCCTCCCGGGGCCGAAGCTTTCTTT. It codes for CASTIAPPGAEAFF.

This clonotype was seen at least ten times. The chain has TRBV6-1 and TRBJ2-5; 8 nucleotides agree with TRBD2. The junction had 9 bases not matched to a gene; V was cut back by 2 bases and J by 4 bases. The germline gives CDR1 MNHNS, CDR2 SASEGT. The CDR3 covers 16 residues. CDR3 nucleotide sequence: TGTGCCAGCAGTGAACCGACCGGGAGGGCAACAGAGACCCAGTACTTC. Its translation is CASSEPTGRATETQYF.

This clonotype showed up many times. V usage is TRBV20-1 and J usage is TRBJ2-3, with D maybe TRBD1 (5 bases). The CDR3 runs to 12 residues. Per germline, CDR1 DFQATT and CDR2 SNEGSKA (reference sequence). Trimming removed 0 bases at V and 8 bases at J, with 9 bases between. The CDR3, as DNA: TGCAGTGCTAGAGAAGGGGCGGCTACGCAGTATTTT. Translation gives CSAREGAATQYF.

On this clonotype: A much larger clonotype is one base distant, so this may be a read error. The chain employs TRBV12-3 or TRBV12-4 and TRBJ1-2; TRBD1 is a possible D gene (5 bases). This CDR3 has 13 amino acids. The CDR3 nucleotides are TGTGCCAGCAGTTTAGAAGGGGCGGGTGGCTTCACCTTC. Protein product: CASSLEGAGGFTF.

There are many counts of this clonotype. This chain uses TRBV7-6 with TRBJ2-3; D is uncertain. V lost 0 bases to trimming and J lost 2 bases, with 12 bases between them. Germline V gene data show CDR1 as SGHVS and CDR2 as FNYEAQ. The CDR3 has 16 amino acids. The CDR3 region is CASSLAGVLSTDTQYF. For the CDR3, the DNA is TGTGCCAGCAGCTTAGCTGGGGTTCTATCCACAGATACGCAGTATTTT.

The chain recombines TRBV7-2 with TRBJ1-5; D possibly corresponds to TRBD1 (5 bases). This CDR3 has 13 residues. V lost 5 bases, J lost 6 bases, and 11 bases lay in between. From germline, CDR1 is SGHTA and CDR2 FQGNSA. The CDR3 loop reads CASSRGGRQPQHF. DNA of the CDR3: TGTGCCAGCAGCCGCGGGGGTCGTCAGCCCCAGCATTTT.

Concerning this clonotype itself: A single base separates this from a much larger clone, so it may be a read error. CDR3 sequence reads: CASSLSPAQPQHF. In DNA, the CDR3 is TGTGCCAGCAGCTTAAGTCCCGCCCAGCCCCAGCATTTT. The gene calls are TRBV7-3 and TRBJ1-5, with D uncertain. V was shortened by 1 base and J by 7 bases, with 8 bases between the two germline ends. Germline loops: CDR1 SGHTA, CDR2 FQGTGA. The CDR3 is 13 amino acids.

Many counts were recorded for this clonotype. The chain couples TRBV5-5 to TRBJ2-3; 7 bases agree with TRBD2. V trimming: 6 bases; J trimming: 4 bases; junction bases outside the gene matches: 5. The CDR3 runs to 13 residues. Germline CDR1 and CDR2: SGHKS and YYEKEE (reference sequence). CDR3 region: CASTLGGADTQYF. CDR3 DNA: TGTGCCAGCACCCTTGGGGGGGCAGATACGCAGTATTTT.

V gene TRBV20-1 combines with J gene TRBJ2-5, with 10 bases aligning to TRBD2. Trimming at V came to 6 bases and at J to 2 bases, leaving 9 bases not matched to a gene. This CDR3 has 15 amino acids. CDR1 is DFQATT and CDR2 is SNEGSKA in the germline V gene (reference sequence). The chain's CDR3 is CSASPRTSGQETQYF. In DNA, the CDR3 is TGCAGTGCCTCACCCCGGACTAGCGGACAAGAGACCCAGTACTTC.

In its sample, this clonotype was seen many times. The chain combines TRBV11-1 with TRBJ2-7; the D gene is possibly TRBD1 (5 bases). The CDR3 spans 14 residues. Germline CDR1 SGHAT, CDR2 FQDESV (reference sequence). Deletions cut 5 bases from V and 6 bases from J, with 17 bases between. CDR3 amino acids: CASSENSGSPEQYF. The CDR3 region has the DNA TGTGCCAGCAGCGAGAATTCAGGGTCCCCCGAGCAGTACTTC.

This clonotype was counted only a few times. The chain couples TRBV7-3 to TRBJ1-2, with no clear D. The CDR3 consists of 14 residues. The V and J ends lost 5 bases and 5 bases respectively, with 15 bases between them. CDR1 is SGHTA and CDR2 is FQGTGA in the germline V gene. The CDR3 region is CASSLVRDLYGYTF. Written as DNA, the CDR3 is TGTGCCAGCAGCCTGGTCAGAGACTTATATGGCTACACCTTC. Based on the CDR3 plus reference TRBV7-3 and TRBJ1-2, the full variable domain is GAGVSQTPSNKVTEKGKYVELRCDPISGHTALYWYRQSLGQGPEFLIYFQGTGAADDSGLPNDRFFAVRPEGSVSTLKIQRTERGDSAVYLCASSLVRDLYGYTFGSGTRLTVV.